The 28 T cell receptor beta chains below all came from one sample that was sequenced in a study of cytomegalovirus exposure and HLA in healthy donors. 13 Jbeta primers and 60 Vbeta primers were used for the PCR. The assay was immunoSEQ multiplex PCR, and TCRdb's table has in-frame clones only and misses some. This sample has more than 95,000 clones, with 65% to 85% found just once. The sequenced material came from PBMCs. The receptors come from a woman in her 70s in good health and CMV-seropositive.

This chain joins TRBV11-2 and TRBJ2-7; TRBD2 is a possible D gene (5 bases). CDR1 is SGHAT, CDR2 FQNNGV, per germline. V was trimmed by 3 bases and J by 0 bases, leaving 12 bases between them. CDR3 length: 15 residues. This chain's CDR3 is CASSFSSGSSYEQYF. The CDR3 nucleotides are TGTGCCAGCAGCTTTTCATCGGGGAGCTCCTACGAGCAGTACTTC.

This clone was seen only a few times. V and J are TRBV6-1 and TRBJ1-2; TRBD1 matches 9 bases. This CDR3 has 13 residues. J was trimmed by 6 bases and V by 7 bases; bases with no gene match: 6. CDR1 is MNHNS and CDR2 is SASEGT in the germline V gene. CDR3 loop: CASIGQGFHGYTF. The CDR3 nucleotides read TGTGCCAGCATAGGACAGGGGTTTCATGGCTACACCTTC.

The chain has TRBV6-5 and TRBJ2-5; 10 bases map to TRBD1. The CDR3 is 15 residues long. In germline, CDR1 is MNHEY, CDR2 SVGAGI. Trimming at V came to 2 bases and at J to 6 bases, leaving 6 bases not matched to a gene. CDR3 sequence (DNA): TGTGCCAGCAGTTACCCCGGGGACAGGGGACAGACCCAGTACTTC. Encoded protein: CASSYPGDRGQTQYF.

V and J are TRBV27 and TRBJ2-3, with D maybe TRBD1 (5 bases). V lost 3 bases, J lost 4 bases, and 11 bases lay in between. This CDR3 spans 14 amino acids. CDR1 is MNHEY, CDR2 SMNVEV, per germline (reference sequence). CDR3 sequence: CASSFNQGSDTQYF. The CDR3 DNA is TGTGCCAGCAGTTTTAATCAGGGTTCAGATACGCAGTATTTT.

On this clone: The junction departs from germline at one end; a sequencing error may be responsible. The chain has TRBV7-7 and TRBJ2-1; the match to TRBD2 covers 9 bases. This CDR3 comprises 18 residues. The germline V gene has CDR1 SSHAT and CDR2 FNYEAQ (reference sequence). The CDR3 sequence is CASSLEASGTLLYNEQFF. CDR3 bases: TGTGCTAGCAGCTTAGAGGCTAGCGGGACTCTCCTCTACAATGAGCAGTTCTTC. Based on the CDR3 plus reference TRBV7-7 and TRBJ2-1, the full variable domain is GAGVSQSPRYKVTKRGQDVTLRCDPISSHATLYWYQQALGQGPEFLTYFNYEAQPDKSGLPSDRFSAERPEGSISTLTIQRTEQRDSAMYRCASSLEASGTLLYNEQFFGPGTRLTVL.

In its sample, this clone was seen once. The CDR3 here is CASSPGTSGGSILSSYNEQFF. CDR3 sequence (DNA): TGTGCCAGCAGCCCGGGGACTAGCGGGGGGTCTATTCTCAGCTCCTACAATGAGCAGTTCTTC. The chain uses TRBV9 and TRBJ2-1, with TRBD2 matching over 15 bases. The germline V gene encodes CDR1 SGDLS and CDR2 YYNGEE. Losses at the gene ends were 4 bases for V and 0 bases for J; bases not matched to a gene: 14. The CDR3 consists of 21 residues.

This clone came up a few times. The rearrangement uses TRBV7-9 and TRBJ2-3; 9 bases map to TRBD2. Germline trimming cut 6 bases from V and 5 bases from J; bases unmatched to any gene: 15. The CDR3 has 17 residues. Germline loops: CDR1 SEHNR, CDR2 FQNEAQ (reference sequence). The CDR3 DNA follows: TGTGCCAGCAGTCCTGATAGAGCGGGAGGAAGTAAAGATACGCAGTATTTT. As protein: CASSPDRAGGSKDTQYF. The variable domain in full, with the rest retrieved from reference TRBV7-9 and TRBJ2-3, is DTGVSQNPRHKITKRGQNVTFRCDPISEHNRLYWYRQTLGQGPEFLTYFQNEAQLEKSRLLSDRFSAERPKGSFSTLEIQRTEQGDSAMYLCASSPDRAGGSKDTQYFGPGTRLTVL.

A few counts support this clone. The CDR3 spells CASSLSPLTGMEQYF. Written as DNA, the CDR3 is TGCGCCAGCAGCTTGTCCCCCCTCACGGGGATGGAGCAGTACTTC. The gene calls are TRBV5-1 and TRBJ2-7; TRBD2 is a possible D gene (5 bases). The V gene's germline CDR1 is SGHRS and CDR2 YFSETQ. Trimming took off 1 base at V and 7 bases at J, with 18 bases between the two ends. The CDR3 has 15 residues. The whole variable domain, remainder taken from reference TRBV5-1 and TRBJ2-7, is KAGVTQTPRYLIKTRGQQVTLSCSPISGHRSVSWYQQTPGQGLQFLFEYFSETQRNKGNFPGRFSGRQFSNSRSEMNVSTLELGDSALYLCASSLSPLTGMEQYFGPGTRLTVT.

The J gene is TRBJ2-2, the V gene TRBV28, with TRBD2 matching over 9 bases. V shed 3 bases and J 0 bases; nucleotides not matched to a gene: 14. The CDR3 length is 20 residues. Germline CDR1 and CDR2: MDHEN and SYDVKM. CDR3 sequence (DNA): TGTGCCAGCAGTTTGGGATACGGACTAGCGAAAGCCGCGAACACCGGGGAGCTGTTTTTT. This encodes CASSLGYGLAKAANTGELFF.

As for this clone: One end of the junction fails to match germline, which may point to a read error. The genes are TRBV7-7 and TRBJ2-5; 8 bases line up with TRBD1. The CDR3 contains 14 residues. From germline, CDR1 is SSHAT and CDR2 FNYEAQ (reference sequence). The CDR3 is CASSLGTGRETQYF. CDR3 bases: TGTGCTAGCAGCTTAGGGACAGGTCGAGAGACCCAGTACTTC.

The rearrangement uses TRBV5-1 and TRBJ2-5; 13 positions agree with TRBD2. Germline CDR1 reads SGHRS; CDR2 reads YFSETQ. The length of the CDR3 is 15 residues. The V gene end was trimmed by 4 bases and the J gene end by 5 bases; junction bases not matched to a gene: 5. The CDR3 loop is CASSQLAGGVETQYF. The CDR3 DNA is TGCGCCAGCAGCCAACTAGCGGGAGGGGTGGAGACCCAGTACTTC.

The CDR3 sequence is CASSQGGGYTF. CDR3 in DNA: TGTGCCAGTAGTCAGGGAGGCGGCTACACCTTC. The V call is TRBV19, the J call TRBJ1-2, with D possibly matching TRBD1 (5 bases). There are 11 residues in the CDR3. The V and J ends lost 5 bases and 8 bases respectively, with 9 bases between them. Germline V gene sequence: CDR1 LNHDA, CDR2 SQIVND (reference sequence). Variable domain in full (rest from reference TRBV19 and TRBJ1-2): DGGITQSPKYLFRKEGQNVTLSCEQNLNHDAMYWYRQDPGQGLRLIYYSQIVNDFQKGDIAEGYSVSREKKESFPLTVTSAQKNPTAFYLCASSQGGGYTFGSGTRLTVV.

Concerning this clone: Distinct nucleotide sequences in the sample also encode this CDR3. This chain connects TRBV5-1 to TRBJ2-2; TRBD1 matches 10 bases. V trimming: 4 bases; J trimming: 6 bases; junction bases outside the gene matches: 9. Germline assignment: CDR1 SGHRS and CDR2 YFSETQ. The CDR3 runs 16 residues. The CDR3 here is CASSERRDRGSGELFF. The CDR3 DNA follows: TGCGCCAGCAGCGAACGCCGGGACAGGGGCTCCGGGGAGCTGTTTTTT.

This chain uses TRBV27 with TRBJ1-2, with 8 bases identical to TRBD1. Germline V gives CDR1 MNHEY, CDR2 SMNVEV (reference sequence). V was pared by 1 base and J by 8 bases, with 9 bases of the junction left unmatched. The CDR3 contains 15 residues. The CDR3 loop reads CASSLYWSGGDGYTF. The CDR3 DNA sequence: TGTGCCAGCAGTTTATACTGGTCAGGGGGCGACGGCTACACCTTC.

The chain joins TRBV18 to TRBJ1-5, with a weak D call TRBD1 (5 bases). CDR3 length: 14 residues. The germline gives CDR1 KGHSH, CDR2 LQKENI. V lost 5 bases to trimming and J lost 11 bases, with 19 bases between them. CDR3 DNA sequence: TGTGCCAGCTCAGAGATGGGGGGTAGTGGATCCCAGCATTTT. As protein: CASSEMGGSGSQHF.

There are a few counts of this clone. Within the sample, other DNA sequences also encode this same CDR3. The rearrangement links TRBV15 to TRBJ2-7, with D perhaps TRBD2 (5 bases). The V gene lost 0 bases and the J gene lost 4 bases, with 10 bases spanning the gap. Germline CDR1 is LNHNV and CDR2 is YYDKDF (reference sequence). There are 14 residues in the CDR3. CDR3 protein: CATSRDLRGYEQYF. In nucleotides, the CDR3 is TGTGCCACCAGCAGAGATTTACGAGGGTACGAGCAGTACTTC.

The rearrangement joins TRBV7-8 to TRBJ2-3, with 8 nucleotides matching TRBD1. CDR1 SGHVS and CDR2 FQNEAQ come from the germline V gene. J lost 2 bases, V lost 4 bases, and 11 bases had no gene match. This CDR3 contains 17 residues. CDR3 DNA sequence: TGTGCCAGCAGCTCCCGCCCCAGGGGGCGGACCACAGATACGCAGTATTTT. It is translated as CASSSRPRGRTTDTQYF.

A single count supports this clone. Different DNA sequences within this sample yield the same CDR3. DNA for the CDR3: TGTGCCAGCAGTCTCCGGGACACCTCCTACGAGCAGTACTTC. Its protein is CASSLRDTSYEQYF. The chain combines TRBV27 with TRBJ2-7; possibly TRBD1 for D (6 bases). In germline, CDR1 is MNHEY, CDR2 SMNVEV (reference sequence). CDR3 length: 14 amino acids. Trimming removed 5 bases at V and 0 bases at J, with 11 bases between.

As concerns this clone: The germline gene is not matched at one end of the junction; a read error may be the cause. The chain combines TRBV7-9 with TRBJ2-7, with D possibly being TRBD1 (5 bases). CDR3 size: 11 residues. Germline CDR1 SEHNR, CDR2 FQNEAQ (reference sequence). Here the CDR3 DNA reads TGTTCCAGCAGTTTCGACAGAGAGCAGTACTTC. Translating it yields CSSSFDREQYF. Supplemented by reference TRBV7-9 and TRBJ2-7, the full variable domain reads DTGVSQNPRHKITKRGQNVTFRCDPISEHNRLYWYRQTLGQGPEFLTYFQNEAQLEKSRLLSDRFSAERPKGSFSTLEIQRTEQGDSAMYLCSSSFDREQYFGPGTRLTVT.

This clone occurred once. The CDR3 nucleotides are TGCGCCAGCAGCGAGGAGACAGATACGCAGTATTTT. Its translation is CASSEETDTQYF. The rearrangement uses TRBV5-1 and TRBJ2-3; D gene unclear. The germline V and J ends were trimmed by 4 bases and 3 bases, with 6 bases remaining between them. The CDR3 totals 12 residues. Germline CDR1 and CDR2: SGHRS and YFSETQ.

V is TRBV6-5 and J is TRBJ2-3; 7 nucleotides align to TRBD1. Germline CDR1 is MNHEY and CDR2 is SVGAGI. J was trimmed by 4 bases and V by 0 bases; bases with no gene match: 4. This CDR3 comprises 15 residues. Here the CDR3 DNA reads TGTGCCAGCAGTTACTCGAGCCAGGGGGCAGATACGCAGTATTTT. Translation: CASSYSSQGADTQYF.

This chain connects TRBV14 to TRBJ1-3; no clear D. The germline V and J ends were trimmed by 8 bases and 0 bases, with 11 bases remaining between them. The CDR3 is made up of 14 amino acids. From germline, CDR1 is SGHDN and CDR2 FVKESK. CDR3 residues: CASRRSSSGNTIYF. DNA for the CDR3: TGTGCCAGCCGGCGGTCCTCCTCTGGAAACACCATATATTTT. Drawing the rest from reference TRBV14 and TRBJ1-3, the complete variable domain is EAGVTQFPSHSVIEKGQTVTLRCDPISGHDNLYWYRRVMGKEIKFLLHFVKESKQDESGMPNNRFLAERTGGTYSTLKVQPAELEDSGVYFCASRRSSSGNTIYFGEGSWLTVV.

This chain links TRBV19 with TRBJ2-5, with 10 bases aligning to TRBD2. CDR3 length: 20 amino acids. J gave up 4 bases and V 2 bases, and 19 bases lay outside the gene matches. CDR1 and CDR2 (germline): LNHDA, SQIVND (reference sequence). The CDR3 loop is CASSISRGKVAASGRETQYF. The CDR3 DNA sequence: TGTGCCAGTAGTATAAGCCGCGGGAAAGTCGCGGCTAGCGGGAGAGAGACCCAGTACTTC. Complete variable domain (other parts from reference TRBV19 and TRBJ2-5): DGGITQSPKYLFRKEGQNVTLSCEQNLNHDAMYWYRQDPGQGLRLIYYSQIVNDFQKGDIAEGYSVSREKKESFPLTVTSAQKNPTAFYLCASSISRGKVAASGRETQYFGPGTRLLVL.

The gene calls are TRBV7-9 and TRBJ2-3; D not resolved. Germline lookup yields CDR1 SEHNR and CDR2 FQNEAQ (reference sequence). V lost 3 bases and J lost 0, with 7 bases in between. The CDR3 length is 14 residues. The CDR3 is CASSFGQSTDTQYF. The DNA for the CDR3 is TGTGCCAGCAGCTTTGGGCAGAGCACAGATACGCAGTATTTT.

This clone was observed a handful of times. CDR3 DNA: TGCGCCAGCAGCCTCAGCGGGGCACAGGGGGCAAAAACTGAAGCTTTCTTT. This codes for CASSLSGAQGAKTEAFF. The chain combines TRBV4-3 with TRBJ1-1; 9 bases map to TRBD1. Trimming took 4 bases from V and 5 from J; bases not matched to a gene: 14. The germline CDR1 and CDR2 sequences are LGHNA and YSLEER. The CDR3 length is 17 residues.

A single count supports this clone. The V call is TRBV5-1, the J call TRBJ1-5, with D tentatively TRBD1 (5 bases). The CDR3 length is 15 residues. From germline, CDR1 is SGHRS and CDR2 YFSETQ. The V end lost 0 bases, the J end lost 7 bases, and 14 bases lay between the germline ends. Here the CDR3 reads CASSLAGGVEQPQHF. The CDR3 nucleotides read TGCGCCAGCAGCTTGGCCGGAGGGGTTGAGCAGCCCCAGCATTTT.

The chain has TRBV11-2 and TRBJ2-1, with D maybe TRBD1 (6 bases). Germline V gene lookup returns CDR1 SGHAT and CDR2 FQNNGV. V was shortened by 0 bases and J by 12 bases, with 12 bases between the two germline ends. The CDR3 runs 13 residues. The CDR3 loop reads CASSLDWGLGQFF. CDR3 nucleotides: TGTGCCAGCAGCTTAGACTGGGGGCTGGGGCAGTTCTTC.

The chain recombines TRBV7-8 with TRBJ2-7, with 9 bases identical to TRBD1. CDR3 length: 13 residues. Germline V gene lookup returns CDR1 SGHVS and CDR2 FQNEAQ. Trimming removed 6 bases from V and 4 bases from J; junction bases left unmatched: 4. In nucleotides, the CDR3 is TGTGCCAGCAGGCACAGGGGGCGATACGAGCAGTACTTC. This sequence encodes CASRHRGRYEQYF. The whole variable domain, filled in from reference TRBV7-8 and TRBJ2-7, reads GAGVSQSPRYKVAKRGQDVALRCDPISGHVSLFWYQQALGQGPEFLTYFQNEAQLDKSGLPSDRFFAERPEGSVSTLKIQRTQQEDSAVYLCASRHRGRYEQYFGPGTRLTVT.